Following are 10 T cell receptor beta chains from one sample sequenced in a study of cytomegalovirus exposure and HLA in healthy donors. PCR primers comprised 60 Vbeta and 13 Jbeta primers. This table comes from immunoSEQ multiplex PCR, and its TCRdb copy is limited to in-frame clones, with some not included. The repertoire consists of some 110,000 clones, with 65% to 75% occurring once and the leading ten covering around 5%. Sequencing input: PBMCs. These receptors all come from a man aged 30 to 39 in good health and CMV-seropositive.

The gene calls are TRBV6-1 and TRBJ1-5; 10 bases fit TRBD1. V dropped 3 bases and J dropped 3; count of bases not matched to a gene: 5. There are 16 residues in the CDR3. CDR1 is MNHNS, CDR2 SASEGT, per germline. CDR3 sequence: CASSDPGQGDNQPQHF. CDR3 DNA sequence: TGTGCCAGCAGTGATCCCGGACAGGGGGACAATCAGCCCCAGCATTTT.

This clone has just a few counts. V gene TRBV4-2 combines with J gene TRBJ2-6; 7 positions agree with TRBD1. CDR3 length: 15 amino acids. Germline CDR1 reads LGHNA; CDR2 reads YNFKEQ. V shed 1 base, J shed 3 bases, and the junction held 0 bases outside the gene matches. The CDR3 reads CASSQGTGGANVLTF. The CDR3, as DNA: TGTGCCAGCAGCCAAGGGACAGGTGGGGCCAACGTCCTGACTTTC.

This clone was seen repeatedly, ten times or more. The gene calls are TRBV5-1 and TRBJ2-7; 11 bases are shared with TRBD1. CDR1 and CDR2 from the germline V gene are SGHRS and YFSETQ. The CDR3 runs 16 residues. The junction had 7 bases not matched to a gene; V was cut back by 3 bases and J by 2 bases. The CDR3 DNA reads TGCGCCAGCAGCTATGGACCGGGACAGGGGGCCTACGAGCAGTACTTC. Translation gives CASSYGPGQGAYEQYF.

The chain joins TRBV30 to TRBJ1-5, with D unresolved. V lost 0 bases to trimming and J lost 1 base, with 7 bases between them. In germline, CDR1 is GTSNPN, CDR2 SVGIG (reference sequence). This CDR3 region has 14 residues. Here the CDR3 DNA reads TGTGCCTGGAGTGTACTAGGGAGCAATCAGCCCCAGCATTTT. Amino acids: CAWSVLGSNQPQHF.

This clone has ten or more counts. The V gene is TRBV11-2, the J gene TRBJ1-1; D call uncertain. This CDR3 has 15 amino acids. Deletions cut 5 bases from V and 6 bases from J, with 19 bases between. Germline V gene sequence: CDR1 SGHAT, CDR2 FQNNGV. CDR3 in DNA: TGTGCCAGCAGCCCGGGGATGGAGGGTACCTCTGAAGCTTTCTTT. It specifies CASSPGMEGTSEAFF.

This clone was seen once. The V gene is TRBV12-5, the J gene TRBJ1-1; D is ambiguous. Trimming shortened V by 6 bases and J by 2 bases, and 10 bases separated the two germline ends. Germline loops: CDR1 LGHNT, CDR2 FRNRAP. The CDR3 length is 13 residues. CDR3 protein: CASGLEGNTEAFF. The CDR3 region has the DNA TGTGCTAGTGGCCTCGAGGGCAACACTGAAGCTTTCTTT.

This chain uses TRBV4-1 with TRBJ2-1; possible D gene TRBD2, 6 bases. Per the germline V gene, CDR1 is MGHRA and CDR2 is YSYEKL. V shed 1 base and J shed 6 bases, with 13 bases lying between them. The CDR3 consists of 15 residues. The CDR3 loop is CASSQGLVGGNEQFF. CDR3 coding DNA: TGCGCCAGCAGCCAAGGTCTTGTCGGGGGCAATGAGCAGTTCTTC.

The chain joins TRBV9 to TRBJ1-3, with D possibly matching TRBD1 (6 bases). The germline gives CDR1 SGDLS, CDR2 YYNGEE. Trimming cost V 4 bases and J 0 bases, with 17 bases left between them. The CDR3 is 17 amino acids. The CDR3, as DNA: TGTGCCAGCAGCCTACGAGGGGGGGCCTCCTCTGGAAACACCATATATTTT. It codes for CASSLRGGASSGNTIYF.

As for this clone: The junction and the germline gene differ at one end; a read error may be behind it. The chain combines TRBV7-9 with TRBJ2-7, with 8 bases matching TRBD2. This CDR3 is built from 16 residues. Germline CDR1 reads SEHNR; CDR2 reads FQNEAQ (reference sequence). Here the CDR3 reads CSSSLRGAGATYEQYF. For the CDR3, the DNA is TGTTCCAGCAGCTTAAGGGGAGCGGGGGCGACCTACGAGCAGTACTTC.

The chain has TRBV7-8 and TRBJ1-6, with 7 bases identical to TRBD1. V lost 5 bases, J lost 7 bases, and 2 bases stayed unmatched. Looked up from germline, CDR1 is SGHVS and CDR2 is FQNEAQ. CDR3 size: 13 residues. CDR3 in DNA: TGTGCCAGCAGCCGGGACAGAAATTCACCCCTCCACTTT. Translated, it gives CASSRDRNSPLHF.